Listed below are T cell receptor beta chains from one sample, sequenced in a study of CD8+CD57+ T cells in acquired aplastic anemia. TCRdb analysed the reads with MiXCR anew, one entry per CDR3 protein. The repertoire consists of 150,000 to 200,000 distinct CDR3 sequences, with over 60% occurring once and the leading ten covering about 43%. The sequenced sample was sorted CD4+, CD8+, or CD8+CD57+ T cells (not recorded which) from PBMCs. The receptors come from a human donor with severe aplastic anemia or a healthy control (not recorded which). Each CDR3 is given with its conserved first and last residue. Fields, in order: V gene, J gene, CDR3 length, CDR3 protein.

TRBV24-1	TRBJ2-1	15	CATSDIRGQYNEQFF
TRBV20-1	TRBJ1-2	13	CSARYSSGVGYTF
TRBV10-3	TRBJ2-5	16	CAISEWGREDQETQYF
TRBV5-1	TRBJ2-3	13	CASSLTGGGTQYF
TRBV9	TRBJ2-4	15	CASTPTGTGQNIQYF
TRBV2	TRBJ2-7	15	CASILGAGRVSEQYF
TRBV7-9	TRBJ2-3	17	CASSLAVGSTSTDTQYF
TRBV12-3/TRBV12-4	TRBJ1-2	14	CASSLSVIPYGYTF
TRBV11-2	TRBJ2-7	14	CASSLLTGSYEQYF
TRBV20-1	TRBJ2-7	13	CSALHGINYEQYF
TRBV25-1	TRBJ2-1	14	CASRAGQGYNEQFF
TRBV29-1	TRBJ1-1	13	CSVVETANTEAFF
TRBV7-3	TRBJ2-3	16	CASSPRVAGGEDTQYF
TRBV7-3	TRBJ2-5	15	CASSLAGQGYNGQYF
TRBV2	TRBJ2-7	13	CASRRGFVYEQYF
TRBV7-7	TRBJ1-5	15	CASSLRGEGNQPQHF
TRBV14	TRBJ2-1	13	CASSLGLVDEQFF
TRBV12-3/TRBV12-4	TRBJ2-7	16	CASSRTGTSGRVEQYF
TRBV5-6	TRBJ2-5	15	CASSFFEGGEETQYF
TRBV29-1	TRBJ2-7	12	CSVVGGSYEQYF
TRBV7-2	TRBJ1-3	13	CASSWSSGNTIYF
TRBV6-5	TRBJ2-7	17	CASSYDRGQDRAYEQYF
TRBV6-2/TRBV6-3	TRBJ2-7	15	CASSYGGLADYEQYF
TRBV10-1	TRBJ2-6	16	CASSESTASGANVLTF